This TCR beta chain originates from a study of preoperative IRX-2 immunotherapy in early breast cancer (dated by TCRdb to the late 2010s). From the cysteine up to the phenylalanine, the CDR3 has a length of 14 residues. Solely the CDR3 DNA is kept, with 42 bases framed from the first base. The trim is 8 bases for V and 0 bases for J, with a gap of 10 bases between the germline ends. CDR1 and CDR2 (MNHGY, SAAAGT) derive from the germline V gene. The treatment or condition label here, explained by the study, means: preoperative locoregional IRX-2 cytokine immunotherapy. The samples were obtained from a phase Ib study in which preoperative, locoregional IRX-2 cytokine immunotherapy intended to prime immune responses was tested. The donors were early-stage breast cancer patients who were given IRX-2 prior to surgery. As regards this clone: Its antigen has not been determined. No base-level quality is on record; no much larger clone is a single base apart.

Libraries were prepared through the immunoSEQ multiplex PCR assay. TCRdb stores this immuneACCESS table with in-frame sequences only. Part of the clones is absent; in the studies checked, under half of the shortfall reflects unresolved V genes, and no reason is known for the rest. Here the sample has tens of thousands of clones; approximately 85% occur a single time. Of the sample, about 1.5% is held by the ten largest clones. The sample here was lymph node tissue, taken after IRX-2 immunotherapy. Here the chain combines TRBV6-8 and TRBJ1-4; D gene: possibly TRBD1, on 5 matching bases. The clonotype was recovered from a human donor with breast cancer. The CDR3 region reads CASLPGPTNEKLFF. DNA sequence: TGTGCCAGCCTTCCGGGACCAACTAATGAAAAACTGTTTTTT.